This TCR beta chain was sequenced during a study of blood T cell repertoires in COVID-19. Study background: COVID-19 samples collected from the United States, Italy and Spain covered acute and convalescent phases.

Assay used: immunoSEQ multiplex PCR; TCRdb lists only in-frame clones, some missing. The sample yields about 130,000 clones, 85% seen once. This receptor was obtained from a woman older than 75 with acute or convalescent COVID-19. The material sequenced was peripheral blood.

The CDR3 reads CASSSGTGGFRTEAFF. In DNA, the CDR3 is TGTGCCAGCTCGTCCGGGACAGGGGGCTTCAGGACTGAAGCTTTCTTT. The V call is TRBV18, the J call TRBJ1-1, with 12 bases that match TRBD1. CDR3 size: 16 residues. Looked up from germline, CDR1 is KGHSH and CDR2 is LQKENI. With V trimmed by 6 bases and J by 5 bases, 10 bases remained unmatched.